The 19 T cell receptor beta chains given below trace back to one sample, sequenced in a study of shared clonotypes between healthy human individuals (dated by TCRdb to 2019 to 2021). The library was built by means of the immunoSEQ multiplex PCR assay. TCRdb took this table from immuneACCESS and kept in-frame rearrangements with V and J called. Such tables lack part of the clones; where checked against another copy, unresolved V genes explain under half of the gap, and the rest is unexplained. This sample is represented by about 2.1 million clones; about 94% of them were singletons. Over 1.5% of the sample lies in the top ten. CD8 naive samples consisted of CD45RO-negative cells that were positively selected for CCR7, yielding a CD45RA+CCR7+ population without TemRA cells. Sequenced sample: naive CD8+ T cells from PBMCs. Interpreted using the paper, the cell subset or site label stands for: CD45RA+CCR7+. These receptors all come from a man between 18 and 29 years old in good health. Some clones in this sample may be carry-over from other donors' samples.

The rearrangement links TRBV15 to TRBJ1-2, with TRBD1 identical over 12 bases. Looked up from germline, CDR1 is LNHNV and CDR2 is YYDKDF (reference sequence). V was clipped by 5 bases and J by 6 bases; unmatched bases: 16. The CDR3 contains 18 residues. Written as DNA, the CDR3 is TGTGCCACCAGCGAACCCGGGACAGGGGGCATAGGCGGGGATGGCTACACCTTC. Translating it yields CATSEPGTGGIGGDGYTF.

In the case of this clone: The sample contains more than one DNA sequence encoding this CDR3. CDR3 nucleotides: TGTGCCAGCAGTCTAGCTTACAATGAGCAGTTCTTC. Translation gives CASSLAYNEQFF. This sequence joins TRBV28 and TRBJ2-1; TRBD2 might be the D (5 bases). The CDR3 has 12 amino acids. The germline V gene has CDR1 MDHEN and CDR2 SYDVKM. The germline V and J ends were trimmed by 5 bases and 4 bases, with 6 bases remaining between them.

The V call is TRBV28, the J call TRBJ2-2; D is uncertain. Germline values: CDR1 MDHEN, CDR2 SYDVKM. Trimming removed 3 bases at V and 6 bases at J, with 5 bases between. This CDR3 is 12 amino acids long. The CDR3 protein is CASSLIAGELFF. The CDR3 DNA reads TGTGCCAGCAGTTTGATCGCCGGGGAGCTGTTTTTT.

V usage is TRBV4-3 and J usage is TRBJ2-7; perhaps TRBD1 as D (5 bases). The CDR3 loop spans 16 amino acids. Trimming removed 1 base from V and 5 bases from J, with 18 bases in between. Germline lookup yields CDR1 LGHNA and CDR2 YSLEER. The DNA for the CDR3 is TGCGCCAGCAGCCAAGGAGCTACCACCCAAGGGGACGAGCAGTACTTC. Its translation is CASSQGATTQGDEQYF.

This chain uses TRBV5-1 with TRBJ1-1, with 8 bases identical to TRBD1. Germline values: CDR1 SGHRS, CDR2 YFSETQ. The CDR3 is 13 amino acids. V gave up 3 bases and J gave up 6 bases; unmatched junction bases: 4. In DNA form, the CDR3 reads TGCGCCAGCAGCTGGACAGGGACGGCTGAAGCTTTCTTT. This gives the protein CASSWTGTAEAFF.

The chain links TRBV5-6 to TRBJ2-2; 7 bases map to TRBD1. V gave up 4 bases and J gave up 6 bases; unmatched junction bases: 18. This CDR3 contains 18 residues. Germline V gene data show CDR1 as SGHDT and CDR2 as YYEEEE. Here the CDR3 reads CASSTRYRQGVKPGELFF. CDR3 bases: TGTGCCAGCAGCACCCGGTACAGACAGGGTGTGAAACCCGGGGAGCTGTTTTTT.

The chain joins TRBV9 to TRBJ2-2, with D uncertain. This CDR3 is built from 15 residues. V lost 0 bases and J lost 5, with 11 bases in between. CDR1 and CDR2 (germline): SGDLS, YYNGEE. The CDR3 here is CASSVEVAETGELFF. In DNA, the CDR3 is TGTGCCAGCAGCGTAGAGGTGGCCGAGACCGGGGAGCTGTTTTTT.

The genes are TRBV7-9 and TRBJ2-5, with D perhaps TRBD2 (6 bases). V gave up 5 bases and J gave up 5 bases, with 21 bases separating them. CDR3 length equals 16 residues. From germline, CDR1 is SEHNR and CDR2 FQNEAQ (reference sequence). The CDR3 nucleotides read TGTGCCAGCAGCCCGGTCGGCGGGATGGTCCGGGAGACCCAGTACTTC. Its translation is CASSPVGGMVRETQYF.

The chain carries TRBV27 and TRBJ1-5; 7 bases are shared with TRBD1. J was trimmed by 5 bases and V by 4 bases; bases with no gene match: 8. There are 15 residues in the CDR3. Looked up from germline, CDR1 is MNHEY and CDR2 is SMNVEV (reference sequence). This CDR3 reads CASSSRTGPYQPQHF. DNA of the CDR3: TGTGCCAGCAGTTCCCGGACAGGACCCTATCAGCCCCAGCATTTT.

The chain recombines TRBV5-1 with TRBJ2-7, with D unresolved. The CDR3 is 16 amino acids. Germline CDR1 and CDR2: SGHRS and YFSETQ. Between the trimmed V and J ends, which lost 0 bases and 3 bases, there was a span of 16 bases. This CDR3 reads CASSLDRETPHYEQYF. The DNA for the CDR3 is TGCGCCAGCAGCTTGGATAGGGAAACACCGCACTACGAGCAGTACTTC. Supplemented by reference TRBV5-1 and TRBJ2-7, the full variable domain reads KAGVTQTPRYLIKTRGQQVTLSCSPISGHRSVSWYQQTPGQGLQFLFEYFSETQRNKGNFPGRFSGRQFSNSRSEMNVSTLELGDSALYLCASSLDRETPHYEQYFGPGTRLTVT.

The rearrangement joins TRBV2 to TRBJ1-2, with 8 bases lining up with TRBD1. This CDR3 region has 15 residues. Per germline, CDR1 SNHLY and CDR2 FYNNEI. The junction had 5 bases not matched to a gene; V was cut back by 0 bases and J by 5 bases. As DNA, the CDR3 is TGTGCCAGCAGTGAAGCGCAGTACAGGGGGTATGGCTACACCTTC. Translated, it gives CASSEAQYRGYGYTF.

V and J are TRBV11-2 and TRBJ2-1; D possibly matches TRBD1 or TRBD2 (5 bases each). In germline, CDR1 is SGHAT, CDR2 FQNNGV. This CDR3 is built from 14 residues. The V and J ends lost 5 bases and 5 bases respectively, with 13 bases between them. The DNA for the CDR3 is TGTGCCAGCAGCGTCCGGGACCTTAACAATGAGCAGTTCTTC. It translates to CASSVRDLNNEQFF.

The chain is built from TRBV5-6 and TRBJ2-7; tentatively, D is TRBD1 (6 bases). Germline V gives CDR1 SGHDT, CDR2 YYEEEE. The CDR3 loop spans 14 amino acids. V gave up 4 bases and J gave up 2 bases, with 13 bases separating them. CDR3: CASSHRDTAYEQYF. CDR3 coding DNA: TGTGCCAGCAGCCACCGGGACACCGCCTACGAGCAGTACTTC. The whole variable domain, remainder taken from reference TRBV5-6 and TRBJ2-7, is DAGVTQSPTHLIKTRGQQVTLRCSPKSGHDTVSWYQQALGQGPQFIFQYYEEEERQRGNFPDRFSGHQFPNYSSELNVNALLLGDSALYLCASSHRDTAYEQYFGPGTRLTVT.

The rearrangement uses TRBV14 and TRBJ2-1, with 12 bases that match TRBD2. From germline, CDR1 is SGHDN and CDR2 FVKESK. The CDR3 extends over 18 amino acids. The V and J ends lost 4 bases and 4 bases, in that order; junction bases with no gene match: 11. CDR3 nucleotides: TGTGCCAGCAGCCTTACTACTAGCGGGAGGTTAGTGTACAATGAGCAGTTCTTC. Its protein product is CASSLTTSGRLVYNEQFF.

Comments on this clone: One end of the junction does not line up with germline, which may come from a read error. The chain couples TRBV5-4 to TRBJ2-7; TRBD2 is a possible D gene (6 bases). There are 13 residues in the CDR3. Per germline, CDR1 SGHNT and CDR2 YYREEE (reference sequence). Written as DNA, the CDR3 is TGTGCCATCAGCTGGGGGGAAGGCTACGAGCAGTACTTC. Residues: CAISWGEGYEQYF.

The chain uses TRBV4-1 and TRBJ1-1, with D uncertain. Trimming removed 3 bases from V and 0 bases from J, with 11 bases in between. The CDR3 runs to 15 residues. Germline assignment: CDR1 MGHRA and CDR2 YSYEKL. The CDR3, as DNA: TGCGCCAGCAGCCAGGGTCCCGGCATGAACACTGAAGCTTTCTTT. This translates into CASSQGPGMNTEAFF.

This chain links TRBV6-5 with TRBJ2-7; the match to TRBD1 covers 9 bases. This CDR3 comprises 16 residues. V was pared by 4 bases and J by 2 bases, with 9 bases of the junction left unmatched. Germline CDR1 MNHEY, CDR2 SVGAGI. DNA for the CDR3: TGTGCCAGCAGTTCCCGTGGGACAGGGAGACCCTACGAGCAGTACTTC. Its protein is CASSSRGTGRPYEQYF.

A single count supports this clone. This rearrangement joins TRBV14 to TRBJ2-3; D may be TRBD2 (5 bases). Germline V gene data show CDR1 as SGHDN and CDR2 as FVKESK. Trimming cost V 0 bases and J 3 bases, with 10 bases left between them. This CDR3 is built from 15 residues. The CDR3 bases are TGTGCCAGCAGCCAAGAGGGCGGGTGGACAGATACGCAGTATTTT. It yields the protein CASSQEGGWTDTQYF.

A single count supports this clone. The rearrangement joins TRBV19 to TRBJ2-7, with 10 bases matching TRBD2. Trimming at V came to 5 bases and at J to 5 bases, leaving 6 bases not matched to a gene. This CDR3 is 14 amino acids long. Germline V gives CDR1 LNHDA, CDR2 SQIVND (reference sequence). CDR3 sequence (DNA): TGTGCCAGTAGTGCTAGCGGGAGCGTCCACGAGCAGTACTTC. Translated, it gives CASSASGSVHEQYF.